This T cell receptor (beta chain) was documented in a study of T cells expressing NK-cell markers. Study context: Repertoire data for TCR beta were derived from sorted T cells (CD3+CD56+NKG2C+, CD3+CD56+NKG2C- and CD3+CD56-NKG2C+). Eight donors were sequenced, seven testing HCMV-seropositive and one testing seronegative. Study-wide results and caveats: There were a handful of donors in whom these clonotypes also led the CD3+CD56-NKG2C+ fraction.

The CDR3 is 14 residues long. Germline CDR1 is MDHEN and CDR2 is SYDVKM. Remarks on this clonotype: Its target is unknown.

TCRdb reprocessed the 5' RACE reads and keeps a single row for each CDR3 protein, giving no DNA. This listing includes 450,000 to 600,000 distinct CDR3 sequences. Sequencing was carried out using blood T cells: a sorted CD56 or NKG2C T cell subset, CD4+ or CD8+ T cells, or bulk PBMC T cells (not recorded which). The rearrangement joins TRBV28 to TRBJ2-1; lacking DNA, the TRBD1 call made by TCRdb goes unchecked. The TCR comes from a man aged 18-30 years in good health. The CDR3 spells CAGQGDSSYNEQFF.